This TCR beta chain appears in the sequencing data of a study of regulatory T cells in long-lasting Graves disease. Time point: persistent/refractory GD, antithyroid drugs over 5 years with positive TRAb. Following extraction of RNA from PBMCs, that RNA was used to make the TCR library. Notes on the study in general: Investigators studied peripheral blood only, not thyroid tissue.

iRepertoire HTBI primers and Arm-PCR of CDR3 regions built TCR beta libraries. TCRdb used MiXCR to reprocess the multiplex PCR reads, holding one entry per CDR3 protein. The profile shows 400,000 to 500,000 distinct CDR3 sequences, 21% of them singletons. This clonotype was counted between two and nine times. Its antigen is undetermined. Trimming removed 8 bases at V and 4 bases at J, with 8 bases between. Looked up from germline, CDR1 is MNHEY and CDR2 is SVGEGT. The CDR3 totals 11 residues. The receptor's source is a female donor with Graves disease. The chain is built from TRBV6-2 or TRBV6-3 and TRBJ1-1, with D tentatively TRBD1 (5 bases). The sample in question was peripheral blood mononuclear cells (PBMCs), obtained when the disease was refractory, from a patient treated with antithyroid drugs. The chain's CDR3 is CASEQGTEAFF. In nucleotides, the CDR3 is TGTGCCAGCGAGCAGGGCACTGAAGCTTTCTTT.